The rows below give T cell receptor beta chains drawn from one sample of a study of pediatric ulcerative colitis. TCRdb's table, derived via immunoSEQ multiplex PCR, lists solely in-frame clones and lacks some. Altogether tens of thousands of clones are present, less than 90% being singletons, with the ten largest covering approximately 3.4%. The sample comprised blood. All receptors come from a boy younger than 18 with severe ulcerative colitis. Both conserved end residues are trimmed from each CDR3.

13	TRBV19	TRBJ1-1	ASSIQPTGGTEAF
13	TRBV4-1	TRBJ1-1	ASSPRGQDNTEAF
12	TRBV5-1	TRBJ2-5	ASSFVGGMETQY
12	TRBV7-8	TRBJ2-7	ASSLGQGAYEQY
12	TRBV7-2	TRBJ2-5	ASSLGQQQETQY
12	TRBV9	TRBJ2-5	ASSGTDLRETQY
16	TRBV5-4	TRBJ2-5	ASSLEAPLVPFQETQY
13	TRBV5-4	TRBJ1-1	ASSLRGTMNTEAF
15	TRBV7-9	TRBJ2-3	ASSPRVGGNRADTQY
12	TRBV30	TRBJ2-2	AWERGLDTGELF
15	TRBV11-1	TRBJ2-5	ASSSDRRTSGQETQY
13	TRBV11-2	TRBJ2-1	ASSLVGVAYGEQF
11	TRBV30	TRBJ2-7	AWSPGASYEQY
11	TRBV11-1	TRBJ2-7	ASSLGGSYEQY
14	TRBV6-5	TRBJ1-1	ASSSWWTGDATEAF
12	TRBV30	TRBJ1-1	AWEKWAGNTEAF
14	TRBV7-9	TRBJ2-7	ASSPIEAGGSYEQY
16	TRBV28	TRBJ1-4	ASSLWFGGGSTNEKLF
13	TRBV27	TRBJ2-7	ASRPTGGAHPGQY
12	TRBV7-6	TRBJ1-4	ASSSGQGREKLF
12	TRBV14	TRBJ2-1	ASSQEAASNEQF
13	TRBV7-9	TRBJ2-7	ASRAGTGSSYEQY
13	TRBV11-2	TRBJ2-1	ASSHNSVSYNEQF
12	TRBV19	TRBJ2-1	ASRKISSYNEQF
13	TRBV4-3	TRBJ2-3	ASSQAALVTDTQY
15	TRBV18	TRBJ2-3	ASSPQPGLAATDTQY
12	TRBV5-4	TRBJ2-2	ASSLQAQNGELF
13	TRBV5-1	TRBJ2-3	ASSNGVPSTDTQY